Each of the 2 T cell receptor beta chains below was sequenced from the same sample in a study of blood T cell repertoires in COVID-19. The method was immunoSEQ multiplex PCR; TCRdb's version includes in-frame clones alone and lacks a portion of them. The data hold around 260,000 clones, with 86% observed a single time. Sequencing used peripheral blood. These receptors all come from a woman in her twenties or thirties with active or convalescent COVID-19.

This clone was found once. The J gene is TRBJ1-5, the V gene TRBV6-6, with D perhaps TRBD1 (6 bases). Per germline, CDR1 MNHNY and CDR2 SVGAGI (reference sequence). Trimming took off 6 bases at V and 6 bases at J, with 18 bases between the two ends. The CDR3 sequence is 15 residues long. The CDR3 nucleotides are TGTGCCAGCAGGGAGCGGGGGGCGCCTAGTCAGCCCCAGCATTTT. Translating it yields CASRERGAPSQPQHF.

As to this clone: Other DNA variants within this sample encode the same CDR3. The J gene is TRBJ1-3, the V gene TRBV5-1, with D perhaps TRBD1 (5 bases). CDR3 length: 14 amino acids. V was cut by 4 bases and J by 1 base, with 9 bases left in between. Germline V gene sequence: CDR1 SGHRS, CDR2 YFSETQ. CDR3 DNA sequence: TGCGCCAGCAGCCTGCAGGGATCTGGAAACACCATATATTTT. This sequence encodes CASSLQGSGNTIYF.